Below, 13 T cell receptor beta chains from the same sample are listed, as sequenced in a study of CD8 T cells in ankylosing spondylitis. One entry per CDR3 protein results from TCRdb running MiXCR on the 5' RACE reads. The sample records under 450,000 distinct CDR3 sequences, roughly 15% being singletons. What these receptors recognize is not known. Study-level points and caveats: What seemed typical of ankylosing spondylitis blood was a TCR beta motif built from eight highly homologous variants.

The sequenced sample was blood, either unsorted or a sorted T cell fraction (not recorded which). The receptor source for this set is a male donor with ankylosing spondylitis.

The V gene is TRBV12-3 or TRBV12-4, the J gene TRBJ2-7, with D tentatively TRBD1 or TRBD2 (6 bases each). The CDR3 has 12 amino acids. Trimming removed 3 bases from V and 12 bases from J, with 15 bases in between. CDR3 sequence (DNA): TGTGCCAGCAGTTTTTCGGGGGCGCAGCGGTACTTC. It encodes CASSFSGAQRYF.

V is TRBV7-3 and J is TRBJ2-7, with TRBD1 identical over 8 bases. There are 16 residues in the CDR3. CDR1 and CDR2 (germline): SGHTA, FQGTGA. The V gene end was trimmed by 4 bases and the J gene end by 1 base; junction bases not matched to a gene: 9. DNA of the CDR3: TGTGCCAGCAGCTCCCGGACAGGGCACCGGTCCTACGAGCAGTACTTC. Amino acid sequence: CASSSRTGHRSYEQYF.

This clonotype was recorded many times. This chain links TRBV7-2 with TRBJ2-2; TRBD1 matches at 9 bases. V shed 1 base and J 15 bases; nucleotides not matched to a gene: 6. CDR1 and CDR2 from the germline V gene are SGHTA and FQGNSA. This CDR3 region has 13 residues. DNA for the CDR3: TGTGCCAGCAGCTTAGGGGACAGGGTTCGGTTGTTTTTT. It specifies CASSLGDRVRLFF.

This clonotype has only a few counts. The rearrangement uses TRBV12-3 or TRBV12-4 and TRBJ1-1; D might be TRBD1 (5 bases). The CDR3 is made up of 14 amino acids. V lost 3 bases and J lost 1, with 9 bases in between. CDR3 region: CASSFGRENTEAFF. The CDR3 DNA sequence: TGTGCCAGCAGTTTCGGCAGGGAGAACACTGAAGCTTTCTTT.

This chain links TRBV20-1 with TRBJ1-3, with a tentative D call TRBD1 (5 bases). V was cut by 3 bases and J by 2 bases, with 11 bases left in between. CDR3 length equals 14 residues. Germline CDR1 reads DFQATT; CDR2 reads SNEGSKA (reference sequence). The CDR3 DNA reads TGCAGTGCTAGTAACGGGGGTGCTGGAAACACCATATATTTT. It codes for CSASNGGAGNTIYF.

The V gene is TRBV2, the J gene TRBJ2-7; D remains unclear. Trimming shortened V by 2 bases and J by 4 bases, and 12 bases separated the two germline ends. This CDR3 is 14 amino acids long. Per the germline V gene, CDR1 is SNHLY and CDR2 is FYNNEI. In nucleotides, the CDR3 is TGTGCCAGCAGTGAATGGTACTCAGAATACGAGCAGTACTTC. Its protein is CASSEWYSEYEQYF. Full variable domain (rest looked up from reference TRBV2 and TRBJ2-7): EPEVTQTPSHQVTQMGQEVILRCVPISNHLYFYWYRQILGQKVEFLVSFYNNEISEKSEIFDDQFSVERPDGSNFTLKIRSTKLEDSAMYFCASSEWYSEYEQYFGPGTRLTVT.

As concerns this clonotype: One end of the junction fails to match germline, which may point to a read error. The chain joins TRBV20-1 to TRBJ2-7, with 7 bases aligning to TRBD2. Germline lookup yields CDR1 DFQATT and CDR2 SNEGSKA (reference sequence). The CDR3 consists of 15 residues. The chain's CDR3 is CRASFGGSLSREQYF. Written as DNA, the CDR3 is TGCAGAGCTAGCTTTGGCGGGAGCTTATCCCGCGAGCAGTACTTC.

This clonotype showed up just a few times. The genes are TRBV7-9 and TRBJ2-3, with 8 positions matching TRBD2. This CDR3 region has 14 residues. CDR1 SEHNR and CDR2 FQNEAQ come from the germline V gene (reference sequence). Trimming cost V 5 bases and J 5 bases; bases outside gene matches: 6. The CDR3 bases are TGTGCCAGCAGCGTGGGACTAGTCGGAGATACGCAGTATTTT. Protein sequence: CASSVGLVGDTQYF.

This clonotype was picked up a small number of times. The rearrangement links TRBV28 to TRBJ1-5, with D possibly matching TRBD1 (5 bases). CDR1 and CDR2 (germline): MDHEN, SYDVKM. V shed 5 bases and J shed 3 bases, with 20 bases lying between them. This CDR3 has 17 residues. As DNA, the CDR3 is TGTGCCAGCAGTCCCTTGGCCGGGACGGCAAACAATCAGCCCCAGCATTTT. Its translation: CASSPLAGTANNQPQHF.

The table lists this clonotype with a few counts. This chain connects TRBV13 to TRBJ1-3; 11 bases line up with TRBD1. CDR1 PRHDT and CDR2 FYEKMQ come from the germline V gene (reference sequence). V gave up 5 bases and J gave up 8 bases; unmatched junction bases: 11. The CDR3 spans 16 residues. The CDR3 DNA reads TGTGCCAGCAGCCCCGGAAGACAGGACAGGGGGCACACCATATATTTT. Encoded protein: CASSPGRQDRGHTIYF.

The chain is built from TRBV6-5 and TRBJ2-1, with unresolved D. Trimming shortened V by 7 bases and J by 9 bases, and 13 bases separated the two germline ends. Germline-derived CDR1 and CDR2 are MNHEY and SVGAGI. This CDR3 spans 12 amino acids. The CDR3 protein is CASIDQKGEQFF. The CDR3 nucleotides are TGTGCCAGCATTGACCAGAAGGGTGAGCAGTTCTTC.

The sample holds a few counts of this clonotype. V gene TRBV20-1 combines with J gene TRBJ1-4, with D unclear. The CDR3 has 13 residues. Germline CDR1 DFQATT, CDR2 SNEGSKA (reference sequence). Trimming took off 4 bases at V and 7 bases at J, with 13 bases between the two ends. The CDR3 sequence: CSAMPESGEKLFF. The CDR3, as DNA: TGCAGTGCTATGCCCGAGAGTGGTGAAAAACTGTTTTTT.

This sequence joins TRBV6-2 or TRBV6-3 and TRBJ2-4; the match to TRBD2 covers 8 bases. The CDR3 is 16 amino acids. Unmatched junction bases numbered 9, after V lost 2 bases and J lost 6 bases. Germline V CDR1 and CDR2: MNHEY, SVGEGT. The CDR3 here is CASSYDRSGGVNIQYF. The CDR3 DNA follows: TGTGCCAGCAGTTACGATCGAAGCGGGGGTGTAAACATTCAGTACTTC.